Below are 12 T cell receptor beta chains sequenced from a single sample in a study of blood T cell repertoires in COVID-19 (dated by TCRdb to 2020 to 2021). Libraries came from the immunoSEQ multiplex PCR assay. TCRdb took over this immuneACCESS table, retaining in-frame rearrangements with V and J assigned. Such tables are incomplete; in checked studies, under half of the missing clones stem from an unresolved V gene, and the remainder is unexplained. Present in this sample are under 300,000 clones, approximately 83% of which were seen just once. Around 10% of the sample is in the top ten clones. Material for sequencing was peripheral blood. These receptors came from a woman aged 70 to 79 with acute or convalescent COVID-19.

A note on this clone: At one end, the junction sequence differs from germline, possibly due to a read error. The J gene is TRBJ2-7, the V gene TRBV30; 9 nucleotides match TRBD1. The CDR3 has 12 amino acids. Germline CDR1 GTSNPN, CDR2 SVGIG (reference sequence). For the CDR3, the DNA is TGTGCCTGGAACCTCGGACAGGGGCCTTCGGATTTC. Amino acid sequence: CAWNLGQGPSDF.

This clone showed up just once. CDR3 region: CASSPLTRTGATNEKLFF. For the CDR3, the DNA is TGTGCCAGCAGCCCCCTCACCCGCACGGGGGCAACTAATGAAAAACTGTTTTTT. The chain is built from TRBV7-9 and TRBJ1-4; a possible D gene is TRBD1 (5 bases). The CDR3 runs to 18 residues. CDR1 and CDR2 from the germline V gene are SEHNR and FQNEAQ (reference sequence). V was clipped by 5 bases and J by 0 bases, with 19 bases between them. Full variable domain (outside the CDR3, taken from reference TRBV7-9 and TRBJ1-4): DTGVSQNPRHKITKRGQNVTFRCDPISEHNRLYWYRQTLGQGPEFLTYFQNEAQLEKSRLLSDRFSAERPKGSFSTLEIQRTEQGDSAMYLCASSPLTRTGATNEKLFFGSGTQLSVL.

This chain joins TRBV27 and TRBJ1-2, with a weak D call TRBD1 (5 bases). Germline V gives CDR1 MNHEY, CDR2 SMNVEV (reference sequence). The CDR3 runs to 14 residues. V was clipped by 5 bases and J by 8 bases, with 18 bases between them. CDR3 coding DNA: TGTGCCAGCAGTGCACCCGGGACTACGGGCGGCTACACCTTC. As protein: CASSAPGTTGGYTF.

This chain uses TRBV18 with TRBJ1-2; TRBD1 aligns across 7 bases. This CDR3 is built from 12 residues. Germline trimming cut 4 bases from V and 8 bases from J; bases unmatched to any gene: 4. Germline lookup yields CDR1 KGHSH and CDR2 LQKENI. Here the CDR3 DNA reads TGTGCCAGCTCACAAGGGGGCCAGGGCTACACCTTC. Its protein product is CASSQGGQGYTF.

This clone has only one observation. V gene TRBV7-6 combines with J gene TRBJ2-7, with a possible D match to TRBD1 (6 bases). The CDR3 loop spans 13 amino acids. V lost 4 bases, J lost 5 bases, and 12 bases lay in between. Germline V gene data show CDR1 as SGHVS and CDR2 as FNYEAQ. CDR3 protein: CASSSGVRNEQYF. The CDR3 DNA reads TGTGCCAGCAGCTCAGGGGTTAGAAACGAGCAGTACTTC.

The chain employs TRBV6-5 and TRBJ1-1; D is ambiguous. The ends were cut back, 2 bases at V and 6 bases at J, with 4 bases in the middle. Germline-derived CDR1 and CDR2 are MNHEY and SVGAGI. This CDR3 comprises 11 residues. The CDR3 here is CASSYLSEAFF. The CDR3 nucleotides read TGTGCCAGCAGTTACCTTTCTGAAGCTTTCTTT.

V gene TRBV2 combines with J gene TRBJ2-7; 7 positions agree with TRBD1. CDR1 is SNHLY and CDR2 is FYNNEI in the germline V gene. The ends lost 8 bases at V and 7 bases at J; junction bases unmatched: 11. The CDR3 sequence is 13 residues long. The CDR3 here is CASGYAGGNEQYF. The CDR3 DNA reads as TGTGCCAGCGGTTATGCAGGGGGAAATGAGCAGTACTTC.

CDR3: CASSSGTGGSGNTIYF. CDR3 sequence (DNA): TGTGCCAGCAGCTCCGGGACAGGGGGCTCTGGAAACACCATATATTTT. The chain recombines TRBV6-6 with TRBJ1-3, with 11 bases identical to TRBD1. CDR3 length equals 16 residues. Trimming cost V 6 bases and J 0 bases; bases outside gene matches: 4. Looked up from germline, CDR1 is MNHNY and CDR2 is SVGAGI (reference sequence).

This clone was recorded a few times. V gene TRBV6-5 combines with J gene TRBJ1-5; D is unclear. The CDR3 loop spans 14 amino acids. V was cut by 6 bases and J by 4 bases, with 13 bases left in between. Germline CDR1 reads MNHEY; CDR2 reads SVGAGI. CDR3 sequence: CASRGGQDNQPQHF. CDR3 DNA sequence: TGTGCCAGCAGGGGCGGGCAGGATAATCAGCCCCAGCATTTT.

The chain uses TRBV19 and TRBJ1-1; D perhaps matches TRBD1 (5 bases). The V gene's germline CDR1 is LNHDA and CDR2 SQIVND (reference sequence). Trimming stripped 7 bases from V and 6 bases from J, with 15 bases between. The CDR3 extends over 13 amino acids. DNA of the CDR3: TGTGCCAGTACCGCCGGAGGGGTCTCTGAAGCTTTCTTT. It yields the protein CASTAGGVSEAFF.

V gene TRBV19 combines with J gene TRBJ1-1; TRBD1 is a possible D gene (6 bases). In germline, CDR1 is LNHDA, CDR2 SQIVND (reference sequence). The V end lost 6 bases, the J end lost 9 bases, and 20 bases lay between the germline ends. This CDR3 comprises 14 residues. This chain's CDR3 is CASRPSEVGAKAFF. The CDR3, as DNA: TGTGCCAGTAGACCATCGGAAGTGGGGGCCAAAGCTTTCTTT.

This chain uses TRBV4-2 with TRBJ2-5; 11 positions match TRBD2. There are 16 residues in the CDR3. Per the germline V gene, CDR1 is LGHNA and CDR2 is YNFKEQ. V was pared by 2 bases and J by 5 bases, with 7 bases of the junction left unmatched. The DNA for the CDR3 is TGTGCCAGCAGCCAAATCCTAGCGGGGGGTCGTGAGACCCAGTACTTC. Protein product: CASSQILAGGRETQYF.